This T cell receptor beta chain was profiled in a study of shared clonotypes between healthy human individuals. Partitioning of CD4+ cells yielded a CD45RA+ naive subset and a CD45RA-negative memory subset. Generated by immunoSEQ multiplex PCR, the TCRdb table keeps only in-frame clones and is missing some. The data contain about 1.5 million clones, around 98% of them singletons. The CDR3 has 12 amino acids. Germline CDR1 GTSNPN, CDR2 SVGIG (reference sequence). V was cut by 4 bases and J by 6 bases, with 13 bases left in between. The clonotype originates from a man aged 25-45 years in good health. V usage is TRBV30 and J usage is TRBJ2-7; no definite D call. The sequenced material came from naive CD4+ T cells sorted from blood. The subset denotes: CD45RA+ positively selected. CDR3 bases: TGTGCCTGGAAACTGGGCCGGCTCGAGCAGTACTTC. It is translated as CAWKLGRLEQYF.